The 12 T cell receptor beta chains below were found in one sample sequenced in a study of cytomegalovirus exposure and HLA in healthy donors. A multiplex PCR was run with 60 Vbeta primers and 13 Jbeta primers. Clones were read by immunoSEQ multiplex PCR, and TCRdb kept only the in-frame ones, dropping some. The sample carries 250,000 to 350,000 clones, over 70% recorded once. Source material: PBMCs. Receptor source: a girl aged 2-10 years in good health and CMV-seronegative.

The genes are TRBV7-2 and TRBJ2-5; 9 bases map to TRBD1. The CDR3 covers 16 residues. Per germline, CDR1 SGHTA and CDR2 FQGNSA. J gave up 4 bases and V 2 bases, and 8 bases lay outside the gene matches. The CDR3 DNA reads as TGTGCCAGCAGCTTACCCGGGACAGGGTATCGAGAGACCCAGTACTTC. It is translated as CASSLPGTGYRETQYF.

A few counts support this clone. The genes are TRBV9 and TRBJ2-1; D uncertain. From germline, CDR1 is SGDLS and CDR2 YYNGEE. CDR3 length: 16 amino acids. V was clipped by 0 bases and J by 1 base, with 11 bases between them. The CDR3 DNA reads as TGTGCCAGCAGCGTAGGGGTCAGGATTTCCTACAATGAGCAGTTCTTC. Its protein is CASSVGVRISYNEQFF.

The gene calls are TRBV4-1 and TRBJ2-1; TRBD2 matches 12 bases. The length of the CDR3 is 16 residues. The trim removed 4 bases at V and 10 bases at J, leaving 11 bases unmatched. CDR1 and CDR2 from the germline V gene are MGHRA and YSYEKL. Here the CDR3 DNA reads TGCGCCAGCAGCCGAAGACCTAGCGGGGGGGCTTTCGAGCAGTTCTTC. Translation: CASSRRPSGGAFEQFF.

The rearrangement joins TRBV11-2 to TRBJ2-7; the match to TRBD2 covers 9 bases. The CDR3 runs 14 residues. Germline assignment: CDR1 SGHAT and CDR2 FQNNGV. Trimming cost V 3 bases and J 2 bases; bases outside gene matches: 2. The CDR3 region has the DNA TGTGCCAGCAGCTTGGCGGGAGGGACCTACGAGCAGTACTTC. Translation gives CASSLAGGTYEQYF.

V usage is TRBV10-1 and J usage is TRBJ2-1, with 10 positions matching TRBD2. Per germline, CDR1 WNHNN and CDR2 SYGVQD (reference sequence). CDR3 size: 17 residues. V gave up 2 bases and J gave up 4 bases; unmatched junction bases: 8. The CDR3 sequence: CASSESLGLAEYNEQFF. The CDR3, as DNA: TGCGCCAGCAGTGAGAGCCTTGGACTAGCGGAGTACAATGAGCAGTTCTTC.

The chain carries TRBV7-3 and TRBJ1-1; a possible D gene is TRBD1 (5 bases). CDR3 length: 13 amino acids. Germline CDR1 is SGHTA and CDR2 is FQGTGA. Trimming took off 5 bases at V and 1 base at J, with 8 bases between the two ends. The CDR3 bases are TGTGCCAGCAGCCCACAGGAGAACACTGAAGCTTTCTTT. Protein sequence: CASSPQENTEAFF. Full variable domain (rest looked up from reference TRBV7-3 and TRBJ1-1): GAGVSQTPSNKVTEKGKYVELRCDPISGHTALYWYRQSLGQGPEFLIYFQGTGAADDSGLPNDRFFAVRPEGSVSTLKIQRTERGDSAVYLCASSPQENTEAFFGQGTRLTVV.

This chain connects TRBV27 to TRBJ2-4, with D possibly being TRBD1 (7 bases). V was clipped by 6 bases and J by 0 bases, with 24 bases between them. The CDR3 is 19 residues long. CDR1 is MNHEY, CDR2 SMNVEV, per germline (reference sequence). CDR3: CASSSERRDRSLAKNIQYF. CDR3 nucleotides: TGTGCCAGCAGCTCCGAAAGGCGGGACAGATCTCTAGCCAAAAACATTCAGTACTTC.

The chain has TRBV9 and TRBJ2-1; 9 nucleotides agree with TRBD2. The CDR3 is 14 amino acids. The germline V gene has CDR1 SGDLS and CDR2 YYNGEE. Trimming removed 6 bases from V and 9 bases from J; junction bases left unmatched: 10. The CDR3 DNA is TGTGCCAGCACCTCCGGGACTAGCTCTCCTGAGCAGTTCTTC. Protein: CASTSGTSSPEQFF.

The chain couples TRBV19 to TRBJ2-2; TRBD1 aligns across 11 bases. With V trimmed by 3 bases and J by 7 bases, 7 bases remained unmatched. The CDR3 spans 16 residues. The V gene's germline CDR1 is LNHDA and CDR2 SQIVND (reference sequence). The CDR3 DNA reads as TGTGCCAGTAGTATCCTACGGACAGGGGGCCACGGGGAGCTGTTTTTT. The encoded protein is CASSILRTGGHGELFF. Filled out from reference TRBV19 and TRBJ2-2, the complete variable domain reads DGGITQSPKYLFRKEGQNVTLSCEQNLNHDAMYWYRQDPGQGLRLIYYSQIVNDFQKGDIAEGYSVSREKKESFPLTVTSAQKNPTAFYLCASSILRTGGHGELFFGEGSRLTVL.

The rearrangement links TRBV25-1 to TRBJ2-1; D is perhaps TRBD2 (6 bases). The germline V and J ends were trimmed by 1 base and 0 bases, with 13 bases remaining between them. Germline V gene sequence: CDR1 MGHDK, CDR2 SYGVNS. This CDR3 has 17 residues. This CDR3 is CASSEFFATSSYNEQFF. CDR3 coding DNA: TGTGCCAGCAGTGAATTTTTTGCGACTAGCTCCTACAATGAGCAGTTCTTC.

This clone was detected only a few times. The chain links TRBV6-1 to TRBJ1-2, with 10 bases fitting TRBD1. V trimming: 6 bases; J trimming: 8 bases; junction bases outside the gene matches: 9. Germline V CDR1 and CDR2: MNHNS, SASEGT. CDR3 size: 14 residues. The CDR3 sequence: CASSLPGQGMGYTF. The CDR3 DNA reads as TGTGCCAGCAGCCTACCGGGACAGGGGATGGGCTACACCTTC.

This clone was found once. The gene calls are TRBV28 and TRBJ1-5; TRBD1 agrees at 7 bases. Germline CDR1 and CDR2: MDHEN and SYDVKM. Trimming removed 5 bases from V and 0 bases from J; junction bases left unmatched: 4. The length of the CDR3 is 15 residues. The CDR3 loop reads CASSGDSYSNQPQHF. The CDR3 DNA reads TGTGCCAGCAGTGGGGACAGTTATAGCAATCAGCCCCAGCATTTT.